The sequence of this T cell receptor beta chain was determined in a study of shared clonotypes between healthy human individuals. General observations from the study: Clonotypes not shared had lower generation probabilities than those common to all four donors.

Investigators spread the genomic DNA of each subset evenly over several immunoSEQ plates. Clones were read by immunoSEQ multiplex PCR, and TCRdb kept only the in-frame ones, dropping some. The sample contains over a million clones, over 95% of which appear only once. About this clone itself: What it recognizes is unknown.

There are 13 residues in the CDR3. Looked up from germline, CDR1 is SQVTM and CDR2 is ANQGSEA. Source material: naive CD4+ T cells sorted from blood. Subset denoted: CD45RA+ positively selected. The receptor's source is a man in his thirties or forties in good health. V gene TRBV29-1 combines with J gene TRBJ2-6; D unresolved. This chain's CDR3 is CGTHTGSPNVLTF. The CDR3, as DNA: TGCGGAACTCACACGGGCAGTCCCAACGTCCTGACTTTC.